The T cell receptor beta chain described here comes from a study of T cell responses to AZD1222 COVID-19 vaccine (dated by TCRdb to the early 2020s). With regard to the full study: AZD1222 recipients given second doses at about 4 weeks or at about 12 weeks were pooled, since spike-specific TCR depth and breadth were not found to differ between the two schedules. Enrollment into the trials was organized by age into subgroups of 18-55, 56-69 and 70-plus years, and those subgroups contained roughly 140, 27 and 60 TCR-sequenced participants, respectively. TCR sequencing was performed for roughly 250 trial participants, of whom roughly 200 were given two doses of AZD1222 and some 26 were given two doses of MenACWY control vaccine.

The research as a whole found: After two AZD1222 doses, spike-specific TCR breadth and depth were significantly higher than at day 0 and than in MenACWY recipients. Most participants were white British and females outnumbered males, and the authors suggested that clonal diversity may have been underestimated. In the small 56-69-year group, the increase in depth fell short of significance, most likely because of low power. CD4 TCRs associated with the vaccine covered the entire spike protein, and the dominant responses were in regions 160-218 and 743-854. Conclusions about previously exposed vaccinees were limited because only six AZD1222 recipients were SARS-CoV-2 seropositive at baseline. Reportedly, almost half of the unique spike-specific TCRs recognized epitopes lying outside the regions that are mutated in the B.1.351 and B.1.1.7 variants. Because no samples from the day 14 peak response were available, repertoires could be characterized only after the peak T cell response.

Sample time point, as interpreted from the label and publication: baseline before first vaccination. Samples from vaccinated people were obtained from the UK trials COV001 and COV002, which included a single-blind randomized controlled phase 2/3 trial of AZD1222 (ChAdOx1 nCoV-19) in healthy adults. For TCRbeta chain sequencing, PBMC samples from trial participants were taken at day 0 and at day 28 after the second dose. The CDR3 regions of human TCRbeta chains were subjected to immunosequencing. The paper's data handling went like this. Repertoire TCRs were matched against a reference library of SARS-CoV-2-specific TCRs generated with the MIRA antigen-specificity platform. Breadth was defined as the fraction of unique TCRs that were SARS-CoV-2-associated, and depth was defined as the fraction of total T cells that were SARS-CoV-2-associated. Using the MIRA data, every spike-specific TCR was mapped to the spike region that the TCR reacted to and assigned to either a CD4 or a CD8 class. Log10-transformed breadth and depth values were compared by one-way ANOVA with Sidak's multiple comparisons tests. TCRdb obtained this table from immuneACCESS and retained in-frame rearrangements with V and J assigned. These tables miss some clones; where compared with another copy, unresolved V genes account for less than half of the shortfall, and the remainder is unexplained. V and J calls plus clone size are reproduced from that table; the DNA served to infer D and trimming. Across this sample there are 94,000 or so clones, with about 88% seen only once. Of the sample, 1.6% is held by the ten largest clones.

In the case of this clone: This clone's antigen is unknown. Nothing much larger sits one base from this clone, and base qualities are not available.

V drops 5 bases and J drops 4 bases, leaving 13 bases in between. Its CDR3 holds 14 amino acids, cysteine through phenylalanine. The sequence is cut down to CDR3 DNA, 42 bases in frame from base 1. As encoded in the germline V gene, CDR1 is MRHNA while CDR2 is SNTAGT. The sample was peripheral blood, taken on day 0 of AZD1222 vaccination. The chain is encoded by TRBV6-4 joined to TRBJ2-3; the D region possibly corresponds to TRBD2 (6 bases align). This TCR came from an adult in good health. The DNA sequence reads TGTGCCAGCAGTCAATTCGGGGGTTCAGATACGCAGTATTTT. This is translated as CASSQFGGSDTQYF.